This entry features one T cell receptor (beta chain) sequence. As yet, its antigen is unknown. One end of the junction does not line up with germline, which may come from a read error. This record comes from a study of T cells in Graves' hyperthyroidism and ophthalmopathy. Whole-study context: Blood was drawn when the patient was first diagnosed and still untreated. General observations from the study: Most thyroid clonotypes expanded above 0.001 appeared in blood too. Model output signaled ophthalmopathy a median roughly 6.1 months ahead of onset.

Each person with ophthalmopathy scored at least 3 on the Clinical Activity Score, reached NOSPECS grade 4 or higher, and had been ill under 3 months. Amplification of TCR beta CDR3 regions used RNA as the template. The TCR CDR3 first-round RT-PCR relied on the HTBI primer set. TCRdb re-called the multiplex PCR reads with MiXCR, one entry per CDR3 protein. The sample records 490,000 or so distinct CDR3 sequences, just under 20% being singletons. Looked up from germline, CDR1 is SGHDT and CDR2 is YYEEEE. There are 14 residues in the CDR3. The sequence derives from a man in his forties with Graves' ophthalmopathy. Sequencing input: blood. The V call is TRBV5-6, the J call TRBJ2-5; no clear D gene. The CDR3 here is CASSLGGRILDAHF. The CDR3, as DNA: TGTGCCAGCAGCTTGGGGGGTCGAATCCTGGACGCTCACTTC. Looking up the rest from reference TRBV5-6 and TRBJ2-5 gives the full variable domain: DAGVTQSPTHLIKTRGQQVTLRCSPKSGHDTVSWYQQALGQGPQFIFQYYEEEERQRGNFPDRFSGHQFPNYSSELNVNALLLGDSALYLCASSLGGRILDAHFGPGTRLLVL.